These T cell receptor beta chains were read from a single sample in a study of regulatory T cells in long-lasting Graves disease. TCRdb re-called the multiplex PCR reads through MiXCR, storing one row per CDR3 protein. Seen here are over 450,000 distinct CDR3 sequences, 12% observed once, and the top ten hold over 7%. This same sample was also part of a study on T cells in Graves' hyperthyroidism and ophthalmopathy.

Sequencing was performed on peripheral blood mononuclear cells (PBMCs), taken at new diagnosis, from a patient treated with antithyroid drugs. These receptors all come from a woman in her 30s with Graves disease. CDR3s include the opening cysteine and the closing phenylalanine or tryptophan. The D gene is left open where the match is weak. Expanded clones are given a class, and other clones once, few, many or no size at all.

v_call	clone_size	j_call	d_call	cdr3_aa	cdr3_nt
TRBV7-9	few	TRBJ1-4	-	CASSLGSSTNEKLFF	TGTGCCAGCAGCTTAGGGAGTTCAACTAATGAAAAACTGTTTTTT
TRBV5-6	-	TRBJ2-7	TRBD2	CASSLGPGASGRTYEQYF	TGTGCCAGCAGCCTGGGACCTGGCGCCAGCGGGAGGACGTACGAGCAGTACTTC
TRBV10-3	many	TRBJ2-5	-	CAISEWGVGETQYF	TGTGCCATCAGTGAGTGGGGTGTCGGGGAGACCCAGTACTTC
TRBV7-2	-	TRBJ1-3	-	CASSAYGAENTIYF	TGTGCCAGCAGCGCCTATGGAGCAGAAAACACCATATATTTT
TRBV20-1	few	TRBJ2-1	TRBD2	CSATPYPWAGVTYEQFF	TGCAGTGCTACCCCCTATCCTTGGGCGGGAGTCACCTATGAGCAGTTCTTC
TRBV7-9	many	TRBJ2-3	-	CASSARRIANTDTQYF	TGTGCCAGCAGCGCAAGGCGGATAGCGAACACAGATACGCAGTATTTT
TRBV29-1	many	TRBJ1-1	-	CSVESEMNTEAFF	TGCAGCGTTGAATCCGAGATGAACACTGAAGCTTTCTTT
TRBV4-2	few	TRBJ2-1	-	CASSLRQGGEQFF	TGTGCCAGCAGCCTGAGGCAAGGAGGTGAGCAGTTCTTC
TRBV15	many	TRBJ2-1	TRBD2	CATSRDVTLAGVNEQFF	TGTGCCACCAGCAGAGATGTTACGCTAGCGGGAGTAAATGAGCAGTTCTTC
TRBV20-1	many	TRBJ1-1	-	CSARPPRTKLNTEAFF	TGCAGTGCTAGACCCCCACGGACAAAACTTAACACTGAAGCTTTCTTT
TRBV20-1	-	TRBJ2-6	-	CSARGSYSGANVLTF	TGCAGTGCTAGAGGCAGCTACTCTGGGGCCAACGTCCTGACTTTC
TRBV11-2	many	TRBJ2-1	TRBD1	CAGSFDRGRVGEQFF	TGTGCCGGCAGCTTTGACAGGGGCAGGGTGGGTGAGCAGTTCTTC
TRBV4-2	-	TRBJ2-3	TRBD2	CASSQDGTSGLGTDTQYF	TGTGCCAGCAGCCAAGATGGGACTAGCGGGCTTGGTACAGATACGCAGTATTTT
TRBV12-3/TRBV12-4	many	TRBJ1-3	-	CASRQVPGNTIYF	TGTGCCAGTAGACAGGTACCTGGAAACACCATATATTTT
TRBV6-5	-	TRBJ2-1	-	CASSYSRLGAGNEQFF	TGTGCCAGCAGTTACTCACGGTTAGGGGCAGGAAATGAGCAGTTCTTC
TRBV5-4	-	TRBJ2-1	-	CASSLVGDARSYNEQFF	TGTGCCAGCAGCTTGGTGGGGGACGCCCGCTCCTACAATGAGCAGTTCTTC
TRBV11-2	many	TRBJ2-7	TRBD2	CASSLSLAGGSSEQYF	TGTGCCAGCAGCTTAAGCCTAGCGGGAGGTTCGAGCGAGCAGTACTTC
TRBV18	few	TRBJ2-2	TRBD2	CASSRRLAGNTGELFF	TGTGCCAGCTCCCGGCGACTAGCGGGTAACACCGGGGAGCTGTTTTTT
TRBV12-3/TRBV12-4	few	TRBJ2-4	-	CASSPTGLRGYAF	TGTGCCAGCAGCCCAACAGGGTTGCGGGGCTACGCCTTC
TRBV7-3	many	TRBJ1-5	TRBD1	CASSLRVFLRDRGPSNQPQHF	TGTGCCAGCAGCTTAAGGGTGTTTCTAAGGGACAGGGGGCCGAGCAATCAGCCCCAGCATTTT
TRBV20-1	-	TRBJ2-2	-	CSASATGLRTGELFF	TGCAGTGCTAGCGCCACTGGGCTCAGAACCGGGGAGCTGTTTTTT
TRBV7-9	many	TRBJ2-2	-	CASSLDLNTGELFF	TGTGCCAGCAGCTTGGACCTAAACACCGGGGAGCTGTTTTTT
TRBV20-1	-	TRBJ2-7	-	CSAGLTTGLSPYEQYF	TGCAGTGCGGGCTTGACCACGGGACTCAGCCCCTACGAGCAGTACTTC
TRBV19	many	TRBJ1-4	-	CASSIERSYGKLFF	TGTGCCAGTAGTATAGAGCGGAGTTACGGGAAACTGTTTTTT
TRBV30	many	TRBJ1-2	TRBD1	CAWSSTGFGGYTF	TGTGCCTGGAGCTCGACAGGGTTTGGCGGCTACACCTTC